This is a list of T cell receptor beta chains from one sample in a study of technical replicates of blood from a few donors. TCRdb's copy holds only in-frame clones and misses some; the assay was immunoSEQ multiplex PCR. The sample has some 80,000 clones, about 96% seen once. Sequenced material: T cells isolated from PBMCs. The source of these receptors is a human donor in good health. The CDR3 runs from the conserved cysteine through the conserved F or W. Fields, in order: J gene, V gene, D gene, clone size, CDR3 DNA, CDR3 protein. The D gene is left open where the match is weak. For some rows the clone size is stated as once, few or many, or as a class when expanded; others skip it.

TRBJ2-7,TRBV4-3,.,.,TGCGCCAGCAGCCAAGTTCTGACAGGTAGGCGGTCGTCCTACGAGCAGTACTTC,CASSQVLTGRRSSYEQYF
TRBJ2-1,TRBV27,.,.,TGTGCCAGCAGTTTATACAACGATGAGCAGTTCTTC,CASSLYNDEQFF
TRBJ1-1,TRBV9,.,.,TGTGCCAGCAGCGTTACTGTAGCGAACACTGAAGCTTTCTTT,CASSVTVANTEAFF
TRBJ2-3,TRBV5-1,.,.,TGCGCCAGCAGCTCGTTAGATACGCAGTATTTT,CASSSLDTQYF
TRBJ1-2,TRBV7-2,.,.,TGTGCCAGCAGCCACGAGGTTATTATAGGCTACACCTTC,CASSHEVIIGYTF
TRBJ2-1,TRBV5-6,.,.,TGTGCCAGCAGCCCTGGACAGAGCTCCTACAATGAGCAGTTCTTC,CASSPGQSSYNEQFF
TRBJ1-4,TRBV28,TRBD1,.,TGTGCCAGCAGTTTCCCGGGACAGGGTAAAAATGAAAAACTGTTTTTT,CASSFPGQGKNEKLFF
TRBJ1-2,TRBV4-1,TRBD1,once,TGCGCCAGCAGCCCACTCACCGGGACAGGACACTATCGTGGCTACACCTTC,CASSPLTGTGHYRGYTF
TRBJ2-1,TRBV4-1,.,.,TGCGCCAGCAGCCAAGTACTTAACGAGCAGTTCTTC,CASSQVLNEQFF
TRBJ2-7,TRBV11-2,.,.,TGTGCCAGCACCCCCAATGGGTGGAGCAACGAGCAGTACTTC,CASTPNGWSNEQYF
TRBJ2-3,TRBV7-3,TRBD2,.,TGTGCCAGCAGCTTAGGCTCTGGGACTAAGTCAGATACGCAGTATTTT,CASSLGSGTKSDTQYF
TRBJ2-1,TRBV9,TRBD2,.,TGTGCCAGCAGCGTAGGACTAGCGGGGTACAATGAGCAGTTCTTC,CASSVGLAGYNEQFF
TRBJ2-1,TRBV6-1,TRBD2,.,TGTACTAGCGGGAAGGGGGGCAATGAGCAGTTCTTC,CTSGKGGNEQFF
TRBJ1-4,TRBV7-9,TRBD1,.,TGTGCCAGCAGCTTTACGACAGGGGGCAATGAAAAACTGTTTTTT,CASSFTTGGNEKLFF
TRBJ1-3,TRBV7-7,.,.,TGTGCTAGCAGCGAAACAGGGTCTGGAAACACCATATATTTT,CASSETGSGNTIYF
TRBJ1-5,TRBV19,.,.,TGTGCCAGTGGACAGCTAACCATCCAGCCCCAGCATTTT,CASGQLTIQPQHF
TRBJ1-2,TRBV6-6,TRBD1,.,TGTGCCAGCAGTTACTCTCCCGACGACAGGGCCTATGGCTACACCTTC,CASSYSPDDRAYGYTF
TRBJ1-1,TRBV7-9,TRBD1,.,TGTGCCAGCATAAACAGGGGTCCTACTGAAGCTTTCTTT,CASINRGPTEAFF
TRBJ1-1,TRBV29-1,.,.,TGCAGCGTTGATCCCGGGTCAGACACTGAAGCTTTCTTT,CSVDPGSDTEAFF
TRBJ1-1,TRBV2,.,.,TGTGCCAGCAGTGACTTCAGGGAGAACACTGAAGCTTTCTTT,CASSDFRENTEAFF
TRBJ2-7,TRBV29-1,.,.,TGCAGCGTTCTCCGGGGGTCCTACGAGCAGTACTTC,CSVLRGSYEQYF
TRBJ2-7,TRBV28,.,.,TGTGCCAGCAGTTTGGCGGGCGCGGGAAGGTACGAGCAGTACTTC,CASSLAGAGRYEQYF
TRBJ2-7,TRBV19,.,.,TGTGCCAGTAGTACTCACCCCAGGGACGAGCAGTACTTC,CASSTHPRDEQYF
TRBJ1-1,TRBV28,.,.,TGTGCCAGCAGTTCCGGGGGGGCGTACACTGAAGCTTTCTTT,CASSSGGAYTEAFF
TRBJ2-7,TRBV10-3,TRBD2,.,TGTGCCATCAGCGAGAGACTAGCGGGAAAAAGCTCCTACGAGCAGTACTTC,CAISERLAGKSSYEQYF
TRBJ1-2,TRBV4-2,.,.,TGTGCCAGCAGCCGGGGGGACGGAGAAGCCTATGGCTACACCTTC,CASSRGDGEAYGYTF
TRBJ2-7,TRBV9,.,.,TGTGCCAGCAGCGTGGGGAGTTCCTACGAGCAGTACTTC,CASSVGSSYEQYF
TRBJ1-2,TRBV7-3,TRBD1,once,TGTGCCAGCAGCCCCGGACAGGGGTTTGGCTACACCTTC,CASSPGQGFGYTF
TRBJ2-1,TRBV11-1,TRBD2,.,TGTGCCAGCAGCTTTACTAGCGGGTTCGATGAGCAGTTCTTC,CASSFTSGFDEQFF
TRBJ1-2,TRBV5-1,TRBD1,.,TGCGCCAGCAGCTTGGCCCAGGGGGATGGCTACACCTTC,CASSLAQGDGYTF
TRBJ1-2,TRBV9,.,.,TGTGCCAGCAGCGTAGGTGGAGGGATCCAGGGCTATGGCTACACCTTC,CASSVGGGIQGYGYTF
TRBJ1-4,TRBV5-3,TRBD1,.,TGTGCCAGAAGCGAAAGGACAGGGGGCAGCGAAAAACTGTTTTTT,CARSERTGGSEKLFF
TRBJ1-1,TRBV9,.,.,TGTGCCAGCAGCTTGGACGGGGGTGAAGCTTTCTTT,CASSLDGGEAFF
TRBJ2-3,TRBV28,TRBD2,.,TGTGCCAGCAGCGCCCCGGGACTAGCGGGTCCCTCAGATACGCAGTATTTT,CASSAPGLAGPSDTQYF
TRBJ2-3,TRBV6-5,.,.,TGTGCCAGCAGTTACCGCAGGGTCCCAGATACGCAGTATTTT,CASSYRRVPDTQYF
TRBJ1-3,TRBV2,.,.,TGTGCCAGCAGTGAAGTGGCGCGGGGAAACACCATATATTTT,CASSEVARGNTIYF
TRBJ2-2,TRBV27,.,.,TGTGCCAGCAGACAGGGATTAGCCGGGGAGCTGTTTTTT,CASRQGLAGELFF